Reported below is one T cell receptor (beta chain). It lacks a known antigen. It has no much larger one-base neighbor in the sample; base qualities were not kept. This specimen belongs to a study of identical twins (dated by TCRdb to the mid-2010s). Notes on the research overall: The study deep-sequenced TCR alpha and beta repertoires from monozygotic twins, unrelated adults of various ages and cord blood to test whether fetal clonotypes persist. To rule out contamination, replicate twin experiments were performed at different times with different library preparation protocols. General conclusions and limits of the study: Because the same donors could not be followed over many years, the conclusions depended on cross-sectional statistical analysis. In beta out-of-frame sequences, excess twin sharing was weaker, because having fewer shared sequences lowered the signal-to-noise ratio. Zero-insertion analyses could be partly confounded by invariant T cells such as MAIT and iNKT, though diverse VJ usage argued against such confounding for most clonotypes. Recombination models systematically underestimated out-of-frame TCR alpha sharing in monozygotic twins but agreed with sharing between unrelated individuals. Fewer insertions were carried by abundant cord blood beta clonotypes; a weaker similar trend was observed in young adult naive repertoires, while no such trend was observed in memory repertoires. Compared with coincidental sharing between unrelated individuals, an excess of low generation-probability sequences was observed among out-of-frame TCR alpha sequences shared between twins.

All donors were healthy Caucasians. Three pairs of female monozygotic twins, all aged roughly 18 to 29 years, made up the twin cohort. Peripheral blood mononuclear cells were the source from which RNA for the TCR libraries was isolated. Libraries were made using 5' RACE. TCRdb records Illumina HiSeq 2000 as the sequencer. Template switching added a universal primer binding site, and the final cDNA carried a unique molecular identifier that allowed TCR cDNA molecules to be counted accurately. Specific primers in the conserved constant-segment region were used to synthesize first-strand cDNA for the TCR alpha and beta chains. To control for contamination, each cDNA library was double barcoded with a SMART-Mk sample barcode plus Illumina barcodes. TruSeq adapter sequences along with Illumina sample barcodes were introduced in two successive PCR steps. TCR alpha and beta cDNA libraries were sequenced on the Illumina HiSeq platform with custom primers. The authors processed their data as follows. MiGEC was used to process raw reads and extract unique molecular identifiers, and MiXCR was used to find CDR3 positions. For each individual, recombination models were inferred using an EM algorithm with the repgenHMM and IGoR tools. The analysis of shared clonotypes was done with the tcR package in R, with sharing normalized by the product of cloneset sizes. Out-of-frame nonproductive sequences were analyzed to study raw recombination free of thymic and clonal selection effects. TCRdb reprocessing: public reads trimmed at Q25 with fastp, clones called with MiXCR, in-frame beta chains kept. Each entry merges the rows of one CDR3 protein and shows their most common DNA and genes. The V and J calls here are based on TCRdb, not the publication. This sample has hundreds of thousands of distinct CDR3 sequences in its table, and 9% to 15% of those were observed once. The ten largest account for about 1.6% of the sample.

Ends trimmed: V by 2 bases, J by 5 bases; bases unmatched to a gene: 15. The CDR3 covers 19 residues, taking in both the cysteine and the phenylalanine. The retained sequence is limited to the CDR3, 57 bases, with the frame set at the first base. Sequences MNHEY (CDR1) and SVGEGT (CDR2) are obtained from the germline V gene. The sample was also reused in another study, on yellow fever vaccine responses in identical twins. The second study, in turn, reports: The T cell response to vaccination in identical twins was reported by the authors to appear partly convergent and partly personalized. The study precisely tracked vaccine-responding T cell clones in identical twins.

The source is a woman between 18 and 29 years old in good health. The chain joins TRBV6-2 or TRBV6-3 to TRBJ2-5, and 12 bases in between align with TRBD2. The material sequenced was PBMCs. This receptor carries the CDR3 CASSYDPGLAGPMVETQYF. The nucleotide sequence reads as follows: TGTGCCAGCAGTTACGACCCGGGACTAGCGGGCCCAATGGTCGAGACCCAGTACTTC.